This T cell receptor beta chain is drawn from a study of shared clonotypes between healthy human individuals. Generated by immunoSEQ multiplex PCR, the TCRdb table keeps only in-frame clones and is missing some. The table lists some 630,000 clones, approximately 96% of them singletons. Losses at the gene ends were 4 bases for V and 4 bases for J; bases not matched to a gene: 7. The CDR3 is made up of 15 amino acids. The V gene's germline CDR1 is MDHEN and CDR2 SYDVKM. Terminally differentiated effector memory CD45RA+ cells were excluded by CCR7 positive selection of CD45RO-negative cells. The chain has TRBV28 and TRBJ2-1, with 7 bases fitting TRBD2. The sample taken for sequencing was naive CD8+ T cells sorted from blood. The receptor comes from a woman aged 25 to 45 in good health. CDR3: CASSSIAGTYNEQFF. In nucleotides, the CDR3 is TGTGCCAGCAGTTCGATAGCGGGCACTTACAATGAGCAGTTCTTC.